The 17 T cell receptor beta chains below were found in one sample sequenced in a study of identical twins. TCRdb passed the 5' RACE reads through MiXCR, listing each CDR3 protein once. The sample lists roughly 1,500,000 distinct CDR3 sequences; under 35% were seen once. Sequenced input: cord blood. All receptors come from a newborn girl in good health.

This clonotype was seen a few times. The rearrangement uses TRBV7-9 and TRBJ2-7; D is possibly TRBD1 (6 bases). V gave up 1 base and J gave up 4 bases, with 20 bases separating them. The germline CDR1 and CDR2 sequences are SEHNR and FQNEAQ (reference sequence). The CDR3 runs 17 residues. CDR3 amino acids: CASSLGRQRDTNYEQYF. The CDR3, as DNA: TGTGCCAGCAGCTTAGGTAGGCAACGGGACACTAATTACGAGCAGTACTTC.

This clonotype turned up a few times. The gene calls are TRBV19 and TRBJ1-2, with 9 bases aligning to TRBD1. CDR1 and CDR2 from the germline V gene are LNHDA and SQIVND (reference sequence). The trim removed 7 bases at V and 2 bases at J, leaving 5 bases unmatched. The CDR3 length is 14 residues. The CDR3, as DNA: TGTGCCAGTACCTACAGGGGGCAGAACTATGGCTACACCTTC. Its protein product is CASTYRGQNYGYTF.

J is TRBJ2-1 and V is TRBV30; no firm D call. CDR1 GTSNPN and CDR2 SVGIG come from the germline V gene (reference sequence). The CDR3 has 12 residues. Trimming shortened V by 4 bases and J by 8 bases, and 12 bases separated the two germline ends. Here the CDR3 reads CAWMPVSDEQFF. CDR3 DNA: TGTGCCTGGATGCCCGTGTCTGATGAGCAGTTCTTC.

The chain recombines TRBV4-1 with TRBJ2-3; D is possibly TRBD1 or TRBD2 (5 bases each). CDR1 and CDR2 (germline): MGHRA, YSYEKL. Trimming left V 2 bases short and J 6 bases short, with 12 bases between. This CDR3 spans 14 amino acids. The DNA for the CDR3 is TGCGCCAGCAGCCAATTGGGGGTTTTGGATACGCAGTATTTT. Translating it yields CASSQLGVLDTQYF.

A few counts support this clonotype. The chain employs TRBV7-2 and TRBJ1-2; possibly TRBD1 for D (5 bases). V dropped 4 bases and J dropped 4 bases, with 13 bases sitting between them. The CDR3 contains 14 residues. Per germline, CDR1 SGHTA and CDR2 FQGNSA. CDR3 in amino acids: CASSSTVQGYGYTF. CDR3 coding DNA: TGTGCCAGCAGCTCTACCGTCCAGGGCTATGGCTACACCTTC.

This clonotype has at least ten counts. The chain is built from TRBV6-5 and TRBJ2-3; weak D call: TRBD2 (5 bases). CDR1 is MNHEY, CDR2 SVGAGI, per germline. Trimming cost V 3 bases and J 0 bases, with 7 bases left between them. CDR3 length: 14 residues. CDR3 sequence reads: CASSYRTSTDTQYF. The CDR3 DNA follows: TGTGCCAGCAGTTATCGGACTAGCACAGATACGCAGTATTTT.

Remarks on this clonotype: The junction departs from the called germline gene at one end, perhaps through a read error. V gene TRBV18 combines with J gene TRBJ2-4; D is unclear. The closer fit of TRBJ2-5 to the DNA end suggests the J call may be wrong. From germline, CDR1 is KGHSH and CDR2 LQKENI. The CDR3 totals 14 residues. CDR3 residues: CACSPIGSQETQYF. As DNA, the CDR3 is TGTGCCTGCTCACCAATCGGGTCCCAAGAGACCCAGTACTTC.

The chain recombines TRBV3-1 with TRBJ2-2, with TRBD2 matching 11 bases. This CDR3 is 18 amino acids long. Trimming cost V 4 bases and J 1 base; bases outside gene matches: 8. The V gene's germline CDR1 is LGHDT and CDR2 YNNKEL (reference sequence). The CDR3, as DNA: TGTGCCAGCAGCCGCAGACTAGCGGGACGACGGAACACCGGGGAGCTGTTTTTT. This sequence encodes CASSRRLAGRRNTGELFF.

This clonotype came up a few times. This chain uses TRBV6-5 with TRBJ2-1; tentatively, D is TRBD2 (6 bases). Trimming stripped 6 bases from V and 2 bases from J, with 14 bases between. This CDR3 comprises 15 residues. CDR1 MNHEY and CDR2 SVGAGI come from the germline V gene. The CDR3 DNA sequence: TGTGCCAGCAGGCCGGAGGGTGCCCCCTACAATGAGCAGTTCTTC. Its translation is CASRPEGAPYNEQFF.

The chain is built from TRBV20-1 and TRBJ2-2; 8 nucleotides match TRBD2. The CDR3 runs to 15 residues. Per the germline V gene, CDR1 is DFQATT and CDR2 is SNEGSKA (reference sequence). The junction had 2 bases not matched to a gene; V was cut back by 2 bases and J by 0 bases. The CDR3 DNA is TGCAGTGCTAGACGGGGACTAGCGAACACCGGGGAGCTGTTTTTT. It encodes CSARRGLANTGELFF.

The V gene is TRBV20-1, the J gene TRBJ1-2; D unclear. Germline-derived CDR1 and CDR2 are DFQATT and SNEGSKA (reference sequence). CDR3 length: 11 residues. V was clipped by 6 bases and J by 6 bases, with 11 bases between them. The CDR3 DNA reads TGCAGTGCCCCCCCGAGGAATGGCTACACCTTC. Protein product: CSAPPRNGYTF.

The chain links TRBV12-3 or TRBV12-4 to TRBJ2-2; D possibly corresponds to TRBD1 (6 bases). The ends were cut back, 10 bases at V and 0 bases at J, with 12 bases in the middle. The CDR3 is made up of 14 amino acids. This CDR3 is CAIGTPANTGELFF. CDR3 coding DNA: TGTGCCATTGGGACACCCGCGAACACCGGGGAGCTGTTTTTT.

This clonotype occurred a few times. This sequence joins TRBV7-8 and TRBJ1-4; 8 bases line up with TRBD1. J lost 8 bases, V lost 1 base, and 9 bases had no gene match. Germline assignment: CDR1 SGHVS and CDR2 FQNEAQ. The CDR3 runs to 16 residues. The chain's CDR3 is CASSLGSRDRREKLFF. As DNA, the CDR3 is TGTGCCAGCAGCTTAGGTTCCCGGGACAGGAGGGAAAAACTGTTTTTT.

This clonotype was seen once. One end of the junction fails to match germline, which may point to a read error. The V gene is TRBV2, the J gene TRBJ2-3, with D possibly being TRBD1 (5 bases). Germline-derived CDR1 and CDR2 are SNHLY and FYNNEI. This CDR3 comprises 17 residues. CDR3 DNA: TGTGCCAGCAGTGAATCCCTTCGGCAGGGTAGCACAGATACGCAGTCTTTT. The encoded protein is CASSESLRQGSTDTQSF.

The CDR3 DNA reads TGTGCCTGTCGGACAGGGGTAGGCTATGGCTACACCTTC. Encoded protein: CACRTGVGYGYTF. The J gene is TRBJ1-2, the V gene TRBV30, with 9 positions matching TRBD1. V lost 6 bases to trimming and J lost 4 bases; unmatched junction nucleotides: 6. Germline CDR1 and CDR2: GTSNPN and SVGIG (reference sequence). This CDR3 is built from 13 residues.

This clonotype was detected only a few times. The chain employs TRBV4-1 and TRBJ2-1; 13 positions agree with TRBD2. The CDR3 has 17 residues. The germline gives CDR1 MGHRA, CDR2 YSYEKL. With 1 base clipped from V and 7 bases from J, the junction kept 7 bases outside the gene matches. The chain's CDR3 is CASSQGAGTSGENEQFF. Written as DNA, the CDR3 is TGCGCCAGCAGCCAAGGAGCCGGGACTAGCGGGGAAAATGAGCAGTTCTTC.

The sample holds a few counts of this clonotype. J is TRBJ2-3 and V is TRBV10-3, with 14 positions matching TRBD2. In germline, CDR1 is ENHRY, CDR2 SYGVKD. V trimming: 10 bases; J trimming: 6 bases; junction bases outside the gene matches: 9. The CDR3 has 15 residues. The CDR3 DNA sequence: TGTGCCACCCGACTAGCGGGGGGGCGAAGGGATACGCAGTATTTT. As protein: CATRLAGGRRDTQYF.